The clone carrying this TCR beta chain was found once. The target antigen is unknown. The entry originates in a study of Tregs in tolerant kidney transplant recipients. Mixed chimerism was transient after nonmyeloablative marrow transplants from related graft donors. Unstimulated Tregs (CD4+CD25+CD127-) and CD4+CD25- non-Tregs were sorted from PBMCs. General observations from the study: Findings come from small patient numbers and require larger validation. In tolerant patients, donor-specific Tregs outgrew total Tregs, suggesting antigen-driven expansion. The most relevant donor-specific Treg TCRbeta repertoire apparently came from expansion with activated donor B cells.

Libraries were prepared by immunoSEQ multiplex PCR; TCRdb keeps only in-frame clonotypes and omits some of them. The repertoire holds about 50,000 clones, with 89% as singletons. CDR3 length: 16 residues. The germline CDR1 and CDR2 sequences are LNHNV and YYDKDF (reference sequence). The junction had 9 bases not matched to a gene; V was cut back by 0 bases and J by 7 bases. This clonotype was sampled from a human patient who received a combined kidney and bone marrow transplant. Some T cells may be supplied by the graft donor. This specimen consisted of CD8+ T cells from blood (PBMCs), obtained 12 months after the transplant. The chain uses TRBV15 and TRBJ2-7; 10 bases are shared with TRBD2. CDR3 in amino acids: CATSRDKGLASGEQYF. CDR3 DNA sequence: TGTGCCACCAGCAGAGATAAGGGACTAGCGTCGGGGGAGCAGTACTTC.